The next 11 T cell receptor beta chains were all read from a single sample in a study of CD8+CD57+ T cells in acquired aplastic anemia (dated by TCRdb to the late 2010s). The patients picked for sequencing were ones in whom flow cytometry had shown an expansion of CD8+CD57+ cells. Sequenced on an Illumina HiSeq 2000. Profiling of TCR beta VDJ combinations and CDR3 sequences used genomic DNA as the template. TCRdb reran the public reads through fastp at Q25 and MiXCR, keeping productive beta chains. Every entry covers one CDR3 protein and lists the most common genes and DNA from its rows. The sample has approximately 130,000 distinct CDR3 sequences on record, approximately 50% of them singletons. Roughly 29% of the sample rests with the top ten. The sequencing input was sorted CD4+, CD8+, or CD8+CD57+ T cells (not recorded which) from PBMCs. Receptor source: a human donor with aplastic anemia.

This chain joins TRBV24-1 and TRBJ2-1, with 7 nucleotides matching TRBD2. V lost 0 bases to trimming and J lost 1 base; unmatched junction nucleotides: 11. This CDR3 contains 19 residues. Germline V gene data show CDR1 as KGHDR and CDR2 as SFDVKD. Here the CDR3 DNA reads TGTGCCACCAGTGATTTGCAAGCGAGGGAGGGCGTTTCCTACAATGAGCAGTTCTTC. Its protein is CATSDLQAREGVSYNEQFF.

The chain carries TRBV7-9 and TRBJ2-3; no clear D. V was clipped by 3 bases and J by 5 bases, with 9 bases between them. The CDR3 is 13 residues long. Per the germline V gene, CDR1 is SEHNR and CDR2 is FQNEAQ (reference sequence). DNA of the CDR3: TGTGCCAGCAGCTTGGTGGCAGTAGATACGCAGTATTTT. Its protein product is CASSLVAVDTQYF.

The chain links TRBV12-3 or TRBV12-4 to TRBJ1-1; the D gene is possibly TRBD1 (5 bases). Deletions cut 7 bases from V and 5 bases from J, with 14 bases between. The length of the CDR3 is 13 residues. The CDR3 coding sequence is TGTGCCAGCACCTGGGGGGGTGCGACTGAAGCTTTCTTT. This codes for CASTWGGATEAFF.

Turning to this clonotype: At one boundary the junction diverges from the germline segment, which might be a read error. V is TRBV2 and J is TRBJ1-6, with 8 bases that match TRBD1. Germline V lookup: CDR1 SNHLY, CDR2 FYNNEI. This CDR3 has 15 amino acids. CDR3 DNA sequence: TGTGCCAGCAGGGAAGACAGGGGTTGGAATTCACCCCTCCACTTT. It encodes CASREDRGWNSPLHF.

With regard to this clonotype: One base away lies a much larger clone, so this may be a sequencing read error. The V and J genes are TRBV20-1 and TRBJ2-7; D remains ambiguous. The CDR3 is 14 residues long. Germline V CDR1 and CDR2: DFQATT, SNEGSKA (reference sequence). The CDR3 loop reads CSAKGRSIFYEQYF. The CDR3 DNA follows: TGCAGCGCAAAAGGACGGAGTATCTTCTACGAGCAGTACTTC.

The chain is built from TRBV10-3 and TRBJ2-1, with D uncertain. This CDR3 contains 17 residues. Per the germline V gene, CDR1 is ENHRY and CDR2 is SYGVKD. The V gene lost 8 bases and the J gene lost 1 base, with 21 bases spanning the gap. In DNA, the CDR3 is TGTGCCATCCAGGATCGCTCCCCCGGAGTTTCCTACAATGAGCAGTTCTTC. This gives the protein CAIQDRSPGVSYNEQFF.

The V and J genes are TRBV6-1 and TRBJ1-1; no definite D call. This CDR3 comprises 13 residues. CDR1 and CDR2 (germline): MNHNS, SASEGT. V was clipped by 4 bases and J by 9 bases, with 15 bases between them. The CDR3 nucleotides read TGTGCCAGCAGTGTTAACGACCAAGGCAAAGCTTTCTTT. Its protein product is CASSVNDQGKAFF.

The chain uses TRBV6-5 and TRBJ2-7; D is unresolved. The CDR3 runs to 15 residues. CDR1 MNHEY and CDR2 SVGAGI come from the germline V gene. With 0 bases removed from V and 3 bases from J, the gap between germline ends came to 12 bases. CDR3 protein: CASSYSTGSSYEQYF. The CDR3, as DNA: TGTGCCAGCAGTTACTCGACCGGCTCAAGCTACGAGCAGTACTTC.

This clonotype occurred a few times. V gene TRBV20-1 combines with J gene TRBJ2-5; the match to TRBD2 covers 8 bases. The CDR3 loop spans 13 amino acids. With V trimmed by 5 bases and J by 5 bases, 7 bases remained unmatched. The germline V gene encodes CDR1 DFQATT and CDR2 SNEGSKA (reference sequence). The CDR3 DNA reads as TGCAGTGCTGACCCCGGGGGGGCGGAGACCCAGTACTTC. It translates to CSADPGGAETQYF.

CDR3 bases: TGTGCCAGTAGCACGACGTTTGGGGCCGGAGTGTACGAGCAGTACTTC. Amino acids: CASSTTFGAGVYEQYF. The V gene is TRBV19, the J gene TRBJ2-7; D might be TRBD1 (5 bases). CDR1 and CDR2 (germline): LNHDA, SQIVND (reference sequence). V was cut by 6 bases and J by 4 bases, with 22 bases left in between. The CDR3 is 16 residues long.

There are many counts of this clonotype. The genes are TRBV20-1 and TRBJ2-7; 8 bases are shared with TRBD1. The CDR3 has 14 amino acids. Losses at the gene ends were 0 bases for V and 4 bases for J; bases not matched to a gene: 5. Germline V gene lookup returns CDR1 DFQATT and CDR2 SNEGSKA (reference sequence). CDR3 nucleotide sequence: TGCAGTGCTAGAGATCGGACAGGGTGGTACGAGCAGTACTTC. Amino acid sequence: CSARDRTGWYEQYF.